A selection of T cell receptor beta chains follows, all from one sample in a study of blood T cell repertoires in COVID-19. Sequenced by immunoSEQ multiplex PCR; TCRdb stores in-frame clones only, minus some. The sample consists of under 100,000 clones, about 73% of them appearing once. The source material was peripheral blood. All receptors derive from a man in his sixties with COVID-19, enrolled during active disease. Each CDR3 is given with its conserved first and last residue. Size values are once, few and many counts, or a class for expanded clones, and some rows have none.

J gene: TRBJ1-6; clone size: .; V gene: TRBV5-1; CDR3 protein: CASSLQGSYNSPLHF
J gene: TRBJ2-7; clone size: .; V gene: TRBV15; CDR3 protein: CATSGTGGQYEQYF
J gene: TRBJ2-7; clone size: few; V gene: TRBV3-1/TRBV3-2; CDR3 protein: CASRVQGGYEQYF
J gene: TRBJ2-1; clone size: .; V gene: TRBV6-5; CDR3 protein: CASSSSGAYNEQFF
J gene: TRBJ1-1; clone size: .; V gene: TRBV6-1; CDR3 protein: CASSEAGYEAFF
J gene: TRBJ2-6; clone size: once; V gene: TRBV6-2/TRBV6-3; CDR3 protein: CASSYSTGTSGANVLTF
J gene: TRBJ1-2; clone size: .; V gene: TRBV18; CDR3 protein: CASSQDSQINYGYTF
J gene: TRBJ1-1; clone size: .; V gene: TRBV5-1; CDR3 protein: CASSLKGANAEAFF
J gene: TRBJ2-1; clone size: few; V gene: TRBV6-5; CDR3 protein: CATLPPGYNEQFF
J gene: TRBJ1-4; clone size: .; V gene: TRBV5-5; CDR3 protein: CASSFTQGAGNEKLFF
J gene: TRBJ2-7; clone size: few; V gene: TRBV27; CDR3 protein: CASRGLSYEQYF
J gene: TRBJ1-2; clone size: .; V gene: TRBV4-2; CDR3 protein: CASSQDVGQSYGYTF
J gene: TRBJ1-4; clone size: .; V gene: TRBV19; CDR3 protein: CASSTRGQKDNEKLFF
J gene: TRBJ2-1; clone size: .; V gene: TRBV7-8; CDR3 protein: CASSLQGESNEQFF
J gene: TRBJ1-1; clone size: .; V gene: TRBV5-8; CDR3 protein: CASSLAQSHTEAFF
J gene: TRBJ1-4; clone size: .; V gene: TRBV4-1; CDR3 protein: CASSLVGQVEKLFF
J gene: TRBJ2-2; clone size: .; V gene: TRBV4-2; CDR3 protein: CASSLTRNTGELFF
J gene: TRBJ1-5; clone size: .; V gene: TRBV2; CDR3 protein: CASSDMVGGNQPQHF
J gene: TRBJ1-2; clone size: .; V gene: TRBV6-5; CDR3 protein: CASSADSSGGYTF
J gene: TRBJ1-4; clone size: .; V gene: TRBV27; CDR3 protein: CASSPRGGGEKLFF
J gene: TRBJ2-3; clone size: .; V gene: TRBV12-3/TRBV12-4; CDR3 protein: CASIRSGTDTQYF
J gene: TRBJ1-5; clone size: .; V gene: TRBV7-9; CDR3 protein: CASSQGMQNQPQHF
J gene: TRBJ2-5; clone size: .; V gene: TRBV5-1; CDR3 protein: CASSLSPTREKETQYF
J gene: TRBJ2-7; clone size: once; V gene: TRBV5-1; CDR3 protein: CASSYLPGGNYEQYF
J gene: TRBJ2-5; clone size: .; V gene: TRBV5-1; CDR3 protein: CASSLAGGPETQYF
J gene: TRBJ1-2; clone size: .; V gene: TRBV18; CDR3 protein: CASSLGQGYTF
J gene: TRBJ1-1; clone size: .; V gene: TRBV9; CDR3 protein: CASSGGLTGKGNTEAFF
J gene: TRBJ2-7; clone size: .; V gene: TRBV9; CDR3 protein: CASSAGGLAGYEQYF
J gene: TRBJ1-2; clone size: .; V gene: TRBV18; CDR3 protein: CASSQRQPNYGYTF
J gene: TRBJ1-5; clone size: once; V gene: TRBV27; CDR3 protein: CASSPGPGQGGYQPQHF
J gene: TRBJ2-2; clone size: few; V gene: TRBV11-3; CDR3 protein: CASSLDYYGELFF
J gene: TRBJ1-1; clone size: .; V gene: TRBV5-1; CDR3 protein: CASSYPGQTNTEAFF
J gene: TRBJ2-1; clone size: few; V gene: TRBV19; CDR3 protein: CASSIAQSHGQQFF
J gene: TRBJ1-3; clone size: .; V gene: TRBV19; CDR3 protein: CASSTLSSGNTIYF
J gene: TRBJ2-5; clone size: .; V gene: TRBV5-1; CDR3 protein: CASSPSGPSQTQYF
J gene: TRBJ2-3; clone size: .; V gene: TRBV5-5; CDR3 protein: CASSGQQPRTDTQYF
J gene: TRBJ2-1; clone size: .; V gene: TRBV9; CDR3 protein: CASSAPWRGRDNEQFF
J gene: TRBJ2-1; clone size: once; V gene: TRBV7-9; CDR3 protein: CASSLLGRGYNEQFF
J gene: TRBJ2-3; clone size: .; V gene: TRBV1; CDR3 protein: CTSSQEGPAGVTDTQYF
J gene: TRBJ2-3; clone size: .; V gene: TRBV27; CDR3 protein: CATRAGVRYTDTQYF
J gene: TRBJ1-1; clone size: once; V gene: TRBV27; CDR3 protein: CASSLSNDRLGFEAFF
J gene: TRBJ1-5; clone size: few; V gene: TRBV19; CDR3 protein: CATGIHQPQHF
J gene: TRBJ2-1; clone size: .; V gene: TRBV24-1; CDR3 protein: CATSAEGGVRDEQFF
J gene: TRBJ1-1; clone size: .; V gene: TRBV7-9; CDR3 protein: CASSLATSNTEAFF
J gene: TRBJ2-1; clone size: .; V gene: TRBV14; CDR3 protein: CASSPRLAGVFNEQFF
J gene: TRBJ2-7; clone size: .; V gene: TRBV5-1; CDR3 protein: CASSLDRGTSNEQYF
J gene: TRBJ2-5; clone size: .; V gene: TRBV11-2; CDR3 protein: CASSLGSSGVVETQYF
J gene: TRBJ1-2; clone size: .; V gene: TRBV7-9; CDR3 protein: CASSLSNGYGYTF
J gene: TRBJ2-3; clone size: once; V gene: TRBV7-8; CDR3 protein: CASSLALQGGRFTDTQYF
J gene: TRBJ1-2; clone size: .; V gene: TRBV6-5; CDR3 protein: CASRSVGSGDYGYTF
J gene: TRBJ1-4; clone size: few; V gene: TRBV30; CDR3 protein: CACRGVANEKLFF
J gene: TRBJ1-1; clone size: once; V gene: TRBV14; CDR3 protein: CASSQDLGRAGAFF
J gene: TRBJ2-7; clone size: .; V gene: TRBV7-9; CDR3 protein: CASSLAGGSYEQYF
J gene: TRBJ2-2; clone size: .; V gene: TRBV11-2; CDR3 protein: CASSSQANTGELFF
J gene: TRBJ2-2; clone size: once; V gene: TRBV5-1; CDR3 protein: CASSLRSDTGELFF
J gene: TRBJ2-7; clone size: .; V gene: TRBV7-9; CDR3 protein: CASSLGSGTGAYEQYF
J gene: TRBJ2-2; clone size: few; V gene: TRBV6-1; CDR3 protein: CASSEGTPNTGELFF
J gene: TRBJ2-5; clone size: .; V gene: TRBV3-1/TRBV3-2; CDR3 protein: CASSQRSQGRETQYF